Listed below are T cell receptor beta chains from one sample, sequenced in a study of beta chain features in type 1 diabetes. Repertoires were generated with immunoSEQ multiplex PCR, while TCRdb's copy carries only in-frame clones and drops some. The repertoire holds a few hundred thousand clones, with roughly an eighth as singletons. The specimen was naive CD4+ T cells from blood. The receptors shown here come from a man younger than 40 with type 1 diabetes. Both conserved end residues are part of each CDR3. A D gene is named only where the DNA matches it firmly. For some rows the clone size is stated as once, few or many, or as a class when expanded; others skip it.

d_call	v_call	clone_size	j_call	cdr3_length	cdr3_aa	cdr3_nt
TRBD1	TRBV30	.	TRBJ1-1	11	CAGHRGTEAFF	TGTGCCGGCCACAGGGGCACTGAAGCTTTCTTT
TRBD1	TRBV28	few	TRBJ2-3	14	CASREDRGTDTQYF	TGTGCCAGCAGGGAGGACAGGGGTACAGATACGCAGTATTTT
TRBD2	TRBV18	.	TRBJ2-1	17	CASSRIEGLAGANEQFF	TGTGCCAGCTCACGAATCGAGGGACTAGCGGGAGCCAATGAGCAGTTCTTC
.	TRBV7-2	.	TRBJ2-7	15	CASSLEARTSYEQYF	TGTGCCAGCAGCTTAGAGGCGAGGACTTCCTACGAGCAGTACTTC
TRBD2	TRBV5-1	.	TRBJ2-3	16	CASSAPLAGSTDTQYF	TGCGCCAGCAGCGCCCCACTAGCGGGGAGCACAGATACGCAGTATTTT
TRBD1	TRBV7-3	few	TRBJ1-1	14	CASSSTGGNTEAFF	TGTGCCAGCAGTTCTACAGGGGGCAATACTGAAGCTTTCTTT
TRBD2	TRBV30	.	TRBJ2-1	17	CAWSATSGRRLIDEQFF	TGTGCCTGGAGTGCCACTAGCGGGAGACGTCTGATCGATGAGCAGTTCTTC
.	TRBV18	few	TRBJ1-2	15	CASSPIDSRGYGYTF	TGTGCCAGCTCACCGATCGACAGCCGTGGATATGGCTACACCTTC
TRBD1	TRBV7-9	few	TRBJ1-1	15	CASSYRQGAGTEAFF	TGTGCCAGCAGCTACAGACAGGGGGCTGGAACTGAAGCTTTCTTT
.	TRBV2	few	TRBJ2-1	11	CASMFSYEQFF	TGTGCCAGCATGTTTAGTTATGAGCAGTTCTTC
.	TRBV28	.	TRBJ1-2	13	CASSSGAGYGYTF	TGTGCCAGCAGTTCAGGGGCCGGCTATGGCTACACCTTC
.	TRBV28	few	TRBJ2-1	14	CASHGRGSYNEQFF	TGTGCCAGCCATGGGAGAGGGAGTTACAATGAGCAGTTCTTC
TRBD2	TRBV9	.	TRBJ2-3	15	CASSGAGVGTDTQYF	TGTGCCAGCAGCGGAGCGGGAGTCGGAACAGATACGCAGTATTTT
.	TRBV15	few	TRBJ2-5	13	CATSRVPPETQYF	TGTGCCACCAGCAGAGTCCCTCCGGAGACCCAGTACTTC
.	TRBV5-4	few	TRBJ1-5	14	CASSRGQWGEPQHF	TGTGCCAGCAGCAGGGGACAATGGGGAGAGCCCCAGCATTTT
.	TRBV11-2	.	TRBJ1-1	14	CASSLSTANTEAFF	TGTGCCAGCAGCTTATCGACAGCGAACACTGAAGCTTTCTTT
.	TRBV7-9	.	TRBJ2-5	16	CASSPFPPGYQETQYF	TGTGCCAGCAGCCCCTTCCCCCCAGGCTACCAAGAGACCCAGTACTTC
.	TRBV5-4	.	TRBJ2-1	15	CASSLTGRVSNEQFF	TGTGCCAGCAGCTTGACAGGGCGGGTTAGTAATGAGCAGTTCTTC
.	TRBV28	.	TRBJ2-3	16	CASSLLDRVSTDTQYF	TGTGCCAGCAGTCTTCTCGACCGGGTGAGCACAGATACGCAGTATTTT
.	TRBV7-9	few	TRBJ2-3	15	CASSSTGLRTDTQYF	TGTGCCAGCAGCTCGACGGGACTGCGCACAGATACGCAGTATTTT
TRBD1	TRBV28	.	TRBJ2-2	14	CASSSPGQGGELFF	TGTGCCAGCAGTTCGCCGGGACAGGGCGGGGAGCTGTTTTTT
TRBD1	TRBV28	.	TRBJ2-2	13	CASWDSRNGELFF	TGTGCCTCTTGGGACAGCCGTAACGGGGAGCTGTTTTTT
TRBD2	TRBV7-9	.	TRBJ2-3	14	CAGKTSGRTDTQYF	TGTGCCGGGAAGACTAGCGGGCGCACAGATACGCAGTATTTT